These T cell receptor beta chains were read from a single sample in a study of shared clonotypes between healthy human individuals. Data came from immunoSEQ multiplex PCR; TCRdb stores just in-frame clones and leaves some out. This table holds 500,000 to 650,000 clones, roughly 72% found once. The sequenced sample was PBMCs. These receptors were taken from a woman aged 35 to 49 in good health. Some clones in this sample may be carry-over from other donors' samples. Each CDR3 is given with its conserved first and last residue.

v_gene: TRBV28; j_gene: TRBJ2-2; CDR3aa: CASSLWQVTLSGELFF
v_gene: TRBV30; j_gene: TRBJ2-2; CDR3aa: CAWGAGPNTGELFF
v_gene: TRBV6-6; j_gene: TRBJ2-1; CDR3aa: CASSYPSGRAGYEQFF
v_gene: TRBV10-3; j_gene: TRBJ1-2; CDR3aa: CAISETGENYGYTF
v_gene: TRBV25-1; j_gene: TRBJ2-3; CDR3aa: CASSVRGFPDTQYF
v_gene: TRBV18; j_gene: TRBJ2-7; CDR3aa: CASSPEGGSYEQYF
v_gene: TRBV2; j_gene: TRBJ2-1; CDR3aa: CASNPGLAYNEQFF
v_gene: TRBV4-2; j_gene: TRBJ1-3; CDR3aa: CASSPLDRGSGNTIYF
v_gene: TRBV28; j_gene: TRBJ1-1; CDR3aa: CASRSGGSTEAFF
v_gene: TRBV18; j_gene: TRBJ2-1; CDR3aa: CASSPASGNNEQFF
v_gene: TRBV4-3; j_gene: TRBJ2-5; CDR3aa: CASSQESGREQETQYF
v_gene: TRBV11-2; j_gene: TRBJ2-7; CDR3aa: CASSSPYEQYF
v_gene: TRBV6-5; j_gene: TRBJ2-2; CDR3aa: CASSSDRITGELFF
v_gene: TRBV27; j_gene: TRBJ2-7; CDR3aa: CASSLAGQGNEQYF
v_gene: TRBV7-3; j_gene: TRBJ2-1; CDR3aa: CASSLDYYNEQFF
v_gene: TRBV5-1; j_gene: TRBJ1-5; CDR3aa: CASSLGPSSNQPQHF
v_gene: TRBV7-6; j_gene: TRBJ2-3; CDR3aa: CASSPRSVTDTQYF
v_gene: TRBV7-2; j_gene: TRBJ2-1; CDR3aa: CASSSGTSAYNEQFF
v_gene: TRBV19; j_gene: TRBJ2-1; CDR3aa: CASSSSVGQGRNEQFF
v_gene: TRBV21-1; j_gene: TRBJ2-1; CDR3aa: CASTHPGQGGNEQFF
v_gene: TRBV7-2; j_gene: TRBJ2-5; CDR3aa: CASSLGGAGVETQYF
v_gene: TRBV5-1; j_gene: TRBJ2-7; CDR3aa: CASSRRSGSGYEQYF
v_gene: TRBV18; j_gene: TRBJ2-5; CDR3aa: CASSSGTSGRVETQYF
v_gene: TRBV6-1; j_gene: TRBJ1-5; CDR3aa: CASSDRGDSQPQHF
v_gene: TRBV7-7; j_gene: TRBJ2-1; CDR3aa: CASSLALSSYNEQFF
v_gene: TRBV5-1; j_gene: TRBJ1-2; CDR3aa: CASSLVGRDYGYTF
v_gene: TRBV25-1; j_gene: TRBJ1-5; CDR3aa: CASSDGQGKSNQPQHF
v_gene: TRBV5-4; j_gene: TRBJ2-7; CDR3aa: CASSRGPYEQYF
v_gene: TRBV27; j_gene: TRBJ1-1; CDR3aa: CASQRGRGITDTEAFF
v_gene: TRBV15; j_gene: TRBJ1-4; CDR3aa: CATSARQGVGEKLFF
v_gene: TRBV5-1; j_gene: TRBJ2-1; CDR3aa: CASTSESSYNEQFF
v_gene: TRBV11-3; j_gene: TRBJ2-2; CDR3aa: CASSLPGTGGSGELFF
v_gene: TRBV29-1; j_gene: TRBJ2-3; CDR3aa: CSVYRDRTSDTQYF